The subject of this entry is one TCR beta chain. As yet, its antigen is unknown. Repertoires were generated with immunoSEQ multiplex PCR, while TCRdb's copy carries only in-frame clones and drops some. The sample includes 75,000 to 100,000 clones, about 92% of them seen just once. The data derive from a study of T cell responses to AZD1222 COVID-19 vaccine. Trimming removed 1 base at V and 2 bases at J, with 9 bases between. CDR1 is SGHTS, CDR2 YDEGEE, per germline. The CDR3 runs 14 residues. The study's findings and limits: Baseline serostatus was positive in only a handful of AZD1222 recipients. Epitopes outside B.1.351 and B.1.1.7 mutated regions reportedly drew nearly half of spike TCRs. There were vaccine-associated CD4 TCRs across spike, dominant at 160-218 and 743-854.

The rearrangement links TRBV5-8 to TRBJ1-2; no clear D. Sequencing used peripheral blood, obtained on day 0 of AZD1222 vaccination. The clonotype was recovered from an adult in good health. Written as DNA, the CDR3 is TGTGCCAGCAGCTTGAGTCCTGGGAACTATGGCTACACCTTC. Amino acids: CASSLSPGNYGYTF.